One and the same sample provided the 28 T cell receptor beta chains below, sequenced in a study of blood T cell repertoires in COVID-19. The method was immunoSEQ multiplex PCR; TCRdb's version includes in-frame clones alone and lacks a portion of them. Of around 95,000 clones in the sample, about nine tenths are singletons; the top ten hold about 5%. Material: peripheral blood. Receptor source: a man aged 45 to 65 with acute or convalescent COVID-19.

The V and J genes are TRBV18 and TRBJ2-1; TRBD2 agrees at 7 bases. Germline loops: CDR1 KGHSH, CDR2 LQKENI. Trimming cost V 3 bases and J 10 bases; bases outside gene matches: 3. The CDR3 loop spans 12 amino acids. Here the CDR3 reads CASSPLAAEQFF. As DNA, the CDR3 is TGTGCCAGCTCACCTCTAGCGGCCGAGCAGTTCTTC. The full variable domain, with the rest looked up from reference TRBV18 and TRBJ2-1, is NAGVMQNPRHLVRRRGQEARLRCSPMKGHSHVYWYRQLPEEGLKFMVYLQKENIIDESGMPKERFSAEFPKEGPSILRIQQVVRGDSAAYFCASSPLAAEQFFGPGTRLTVL.

The chain uses TRBV4-2 and TRBJ2-1, with TRBD2 identical over 9 bases. The CDR3 sequence is 18 residues long. The germline gives CDR1 LGHNA, CDR2 YNFKEQ. V shed 0 bases, J shed 5 bases, and the junction held 11 bases outside the gene matches. The CDR3 DNA is TGTGCCAGCAGCCAAGAGTCCAACGCGGTAGCGGGAGACAATGAGCAGTTCTTC. Amino acid sequence: CASSQESNAVAGDNEQFF.

The V call is TRBV5-1, the J call TRBJ1-2; D is uncertain. The CDR3 loop spans 15 amino acids. V shed 0 bases and J shed 0 bases, with 9 bases lying between them. Germline CDR1 is SGHRS and CDR2 is YFSETQ. CDR3 amino acids: CASSLDSESNYGYTF. The CDR3 DNA follows: TGCGCCAGCAGCTTGGACAGTGAGTCTAACTATGGCTACACCTTC.

The rearrangement joins TRBV6-5 to TRBJ1-1, with a possible D match to TRBD1 (5 bases). V was trimmed by 3 bases and J by 8 bases, leaving 13 bases between them. The germline V gene has CDR1 MNHEY and CDR2 SVGAGI. The CDR3 runs to 13 residues. CDR3 nucleotide sequence: TGTGCCAGCAGTTATGGCCGGGGGGAGGAAGCTTTCTTT. It encodes CASSYGRGEEAFF.

The chain recombines TRBV6-4 with TRBJ1-2, with 10 bases that match TRBD1. In germline, CDR1 is MRHNA, CDR2 SNTAGT. The CDR3 has 16 amino acids. Trimming took 2 bases from V and 3 from J; bases not matched to a gene: 6. The CDR3 spells CASSDTRQGADYGYTF. Here the CDR3 DNA reads TGTGCCAGCAGTGACACAAGACAGGGGGCTGACTATGGCTACACCTTC.

This clone was picked up a small number of times. The chain carries TRBV19 and TRBJ1-1; 8 nucleotides line up with TRBD1. CDR3 size: 14 residues. V trimming: 6 bases; J trimming: 1 base; junction bases outside the gene matches: 4. Germline V gene data show CDR1 as LNHDA and CDR2 as SQIVND (reference sequence). The CDR3 spells CASRGDRGNTEAFF. The CDR3 nucleotides read TGTGCCAGTAGGGGCGACAGGGGGAACACTGAAGCTTTCTTT.

V is TRBV19 and J is TRBJ1-5, with a tentative D call TRBD1 (6 bases). The CDR3 has 16 residues. In germline, CDR1 is LNHDA, CDR2 SQIVND (reference sequence). The V gene lost 8 bases and the J gene lost 3 bases, with 20 bases spanning the gap. The CDR3 here is CASRSPRGTHNQPQHF. DNA for the CDR3: TGTGCCAGTCGGTCTCCCAGGGGAACACACAATCAGCCCCAGCATTTT.

The genes are TRBV4-1 and TRBJ1-2, with D maybe TRBD1 (6 bases). V shed 3 bases and J shed 1 base, with 18 bases lying between them. The germline V gene has CDR1 MGHRA and CDR2 YSYEKL. CDR3 length equals 17 residues. For the CDR3, the DNA is TGCGCCAGCAGCCAGGACCCCGGGACACAAAATAACTATGGCTACACCTTC. Its protein product is CASSQDPGTQNNYGYTF.

This chain links TRBV5-1 with TRBJ2-7, with a possible D match to TRBD1 (6 bases). The germline V and J ends were trimmed by 4 bases and 2 bases, with 13 bases remaining between them. Germline values: CDR1 SGHRS, CDR2 YFSETQ. CDR3 length: 14 amino acids. The CDR3 loop is CASSVDSNTYEQYF. The CDR3 DNA reads as TGCGCCAGCAGCGTGGACAGTAATACCTACGAGCAGTACTTC.

The chain couples TRBV12-3 or TRBV12-4 to TRBJ2-1; possibly TRBD2 for D (5 bases). V was cut by 5 bases and J by 4 bases, with 6 bases left in between. The CDR3 extends over 12 amino acids. The CDR3 DNA is TGTGCCAGCAGTGGACTGTACAATGAGCAGTTCTTC. Amino acids: CASSGLYNEQFF.

DNA of the CDR3: TGTGCCAGCAGCTACGGAGGCTCTGGGGCCAACGTCCTGACTTTC. It codes for CASSYGGSGANVLTF. This rearrangement joins TRBV5-8 to TRBJ2-6; maybe TRBD2 (5 bases). Trimming cost V 3 bases and J 0 bases, with 7 bases left between them. CDR1 is SGHTS, CDR2 YDEGEE, per germline. CDR3 size: 15 residues.

The chain employs TRBV7-9 and TRBJ2-1; 12 positions match TRBD2. Germline CDR1 reads SEHNR; CDR2 reads FQNEAQ (reference sequence). The CDR3 contains 14 residues. The junction had 7 bases not matched to a gene; V was cut back by 8 bases and J by 8 bases. As DNA, the CDR3 is TGTGCCAGCCGGCCGACTAGCGGGAGAGATGAGCAGTTCTTC. Protein sequence: CASRPTSGRDEQFF.

The V and J genes are TRBV11-3 and TRBJ2-1; 9 nucleotides line up with TRBD1. V lost 5 bases and J lost 4; bases outside the gene matches: 6. This CDR3 has 15 amino acids. From germline, CDR1 is SGHNT and CDR2 YENEEA. The CDR3 coding sequence is TGTGCCAGCAGCCAACCGGGACAGGGATACAATGAGCAGTTCTTC. Translated, it gives CASSQPGQGYNEQFF.

J is TRBJ1-4 and V is TRBV6-6; 7 nucleotides agree with TRBD1. V was clipped by 5 bases and J by 4 bases; unmatched bases: 7. This CDR3 has 15 residues. CDR1 is MNHNY, CDR2 SVGAGI, per germline (reference sequence). CDR3 residues: CASSPRGGLNEKLFF. CDR3 DNA sequence: TGTGCCAGCAGTCCCCGAGGGGGCCTTAATGAAAAACTGTTTTTT.

This clone has more than one count but fewer than ten. The chain has TRBV5-6 and TRBJ2-7; TRBD1 aligns across 9 bases. The CDR3 length is 16 residues. CDR1 is SGHDT, CDR2 YYEEEE, per germline. The junction had 13 bases not matched to a gene; V was cut back by 6 bases and J by 3 bases. The CDR3 reads CASTLVPGQGGYEQYF. The DNA of the CDR3 is TGTGCCAGCACTCTGGTACCGGGACAGGGAGGCTACGAGCAGTACTTC.

J is TRBJ1-2 and V is TRBV30, with a weak D call TRBD1 (6 bases). CDR1 is GTSNPN, CDR2 SVGIG, per germline (reference sequence). This CDR3 comprises 14 residues. Trimming took off 3 bases at V and 1 base at J, with 12 bases between the two ends. The DNA for the CDR3 is TGTGCCTGGAGCGAAGGACAGATTAACTATGGCTACACCTTC. Translated: CAWSEGQINYGYTF.

This clone showed up just a few times. The chain combines TRBV5-1 with TRBJ2-3; 7 nucleotides line up with TRBD2. With 7 bases clipped from V and 3 bases from J, the junction kept 11 bases outside the gene matches. The V gene's germline CDR1 is SGHRS and CDR2 YFSETQ. The CDR3 contains 15 residues. In DNA form, the CDR3 reads TGCGCCAGCGGGGGGGGAAAAGGAGGTACAGATACGCAGTATTTT. This gives the protein CASGGGKGGTDTQYF.

The chain uses TRBV3-1 (or the pseudogene TRBV3-2) and TRBJ2-5, with D perhaps matching TRBD2 (6 bases). This CDR3 has 17 residues. Trimming left V 0 bases short and J 2 bases short, with 16 bases between. Germline CDR1 is LGHDT and CDR2 is YNNKEL (reference sequence). The CDR3 sequence is CASSQDLGTGLQETQYF. The DNA for the CDR3 is TGTGCCAGCAGCCAAGATCTTGGGACTGGATTGCAAGAGACCCAGTACTTC.

This clone is a singleton in its sample. The rearrangement uses TRBV18 and TRBJ1-6, with 8 bases that match TRBD1. J lost 0 bases, V lost 5 bases, and 18 bases had no gene match. The V gene's germline CDR1 is KGHSH and CDR2 LQKENI. The CDR3 runs to 21 residues. Here the CDR3 reads CASSALGSTGAMSSYNSPLHF. In DNA, the CDR3 is TGTGCCAGCTCAGCGTTAGGATCGACAGGGGCCATGAGCTCCTATAATTCACCCCTCCACTTT.

The chain is built from TRBV5-5 and TRBJ2-1; the match to TRBD2 covers 10 bases. The CDR3 spans 17 residues. Looked up from germline, CDR1 is SGHKS and CDR2 is YYEKEE (reference sequence). V shed 2 bases, J shed 8 bases, and the junction held 13 bases outside the gene matches. Here the CDR3 DNA reads TGTGCCAGCAGCTTCGGACTAGCGGCCCGAAGGGACCATGAGCAGTTCTTC. Its protein product is CASSFGLAARRDHEQFF.

The gene calls are TRBV28 and TRBJ1-6, with D possibly matching TRBD1 (5 bases). CDR3 size: 14 residues. V lost 8 bases, J lost 10 bases, and 18 bases lay in between. Germline CDR1 reads MDHEN; CDR2 reads SYDVKM. The CDR3 DNA is TGTGCCAGCGGGGGTGGGCGGGGTAGGTCACCCCTCCACTTT. Translating it yields CASGGGRGRSPLHF.

The V call is TRBV15, the J call TRBJ1-1, with D tentatively TRBD1 (5 bases). The germline V gene encodes CDR1 LNHNV and CDR2 YYDKDF (reference sequence). The CDR3 extends over 15 amino acids. The ends were cut back, 0 bases at V and 5 bases at J, with 13 bases in the middle. This CDR3 reads CATSREEGIGTEAFF. CDR3 nucleotide sequence: TGTGCCACCAGCAGAGAGGAGGGGATTGGGACTGAAGCTTTCTTT.

This chain links TRBV7-9 with TRBJ2-5; 7 bases match TRBD2. J gave up 5 bases and V 0 bases, and 6 bases lay outside the gene matches. CDR1 and CDR2 (germline): SEHNR, FQNEAQ (reference sequence). The CDR3 covers 15 residues. The CDR3 DNA sequence: TGTGCCAGCAGCTTAGCGGCGGGAGTCGGGGAGACCCAGTACTTC. Amino acid sequence: CASSLAAGVGETQYF.

The J gene is TRBJ1-1, the V gene TRBV18; the D is unclear. Trimming shortened V by 1 base and J by 0 bases, and 9 bases separated the two germline ends. This CDR3 spans 15 amino acids. Germline V lookup: CDR1 KGHSH, CDR2 LQKENI. The CDR3 nucleotides are TGTGCCAGCTCACCACTAGAGGGTTTGAACACTGAAGCTTTCTTT. This sequence encodes CASSPLEGLNTEAFF.

V is TRBV27 and J is TRBJ2-1, with 10 bases that match TRBD1. The CDR3 is made up of 16 amino acids. The V gene's germline CDR1 is MNHEY and CDR2 SMNVEV (reference sequence). The V and J ends lost 6 bases and 6 bases, in that order; junction bases with no gene match: 11. CDR3 sequence (DNA): TGTGCCAGCAGCTCCCACACCGGGACAGGGGTCAATGAGCAGTTCTTC. Its protein product is CASSSHTGTGVNEQFF.

CDR3: CASSQRTGYGANYGYTF. The CDR3 bases are TGTGCCAGCAGCCAAAGAACAGGGTATGGAGCTAACTATGGCTACACCTTC. V usage is TRBV3-1 (or the pseudogene TRBV3-2) and J usage is TRBJ1-2, with D possibly being TRBD1 (6 bases). In germline, CDR1 is LGHDT, CDR2 YNNKEL (reference sequence). Deletions cut 2 bases from V and 0 bases from J, with 16 bases between. The CDR3 runs to 17 residues.

The chain recombines TRBV30 with TRBJ2-2; TRBD2 aligns across 11 bases. The CDR3 extends over 14 amino acids. Germline loops: CDR1 GTSNPN, CDR2 SVGIG (reference sequence). The ends lost 7 bases at V and 2 bases at J; junction bases unmatched: 3. The CDR3 DNA follows: TGTGCCTTTGGGACTAGCGGAAACACCGGGGAGCTGTTTTTT. This encodes CAFGTSGNTGELFF.

The chain has TRBV5-1 and TRBJ1-1; TRBD1 matches at 8 bases. This CDR3 spans 14 amino acids. J lost 4 bases, V lost 4 bases, and 6 bases had no gene match. Germline-derived CDR1 and CDR2 are SGHRS and YFSETQ. This CDR3 reads CASSLGQGITEAFF. DNA for the CDR3: TGCGCCAGCAGCCTTGGACAGGGAATCACTGAAGCTTTCTTT.